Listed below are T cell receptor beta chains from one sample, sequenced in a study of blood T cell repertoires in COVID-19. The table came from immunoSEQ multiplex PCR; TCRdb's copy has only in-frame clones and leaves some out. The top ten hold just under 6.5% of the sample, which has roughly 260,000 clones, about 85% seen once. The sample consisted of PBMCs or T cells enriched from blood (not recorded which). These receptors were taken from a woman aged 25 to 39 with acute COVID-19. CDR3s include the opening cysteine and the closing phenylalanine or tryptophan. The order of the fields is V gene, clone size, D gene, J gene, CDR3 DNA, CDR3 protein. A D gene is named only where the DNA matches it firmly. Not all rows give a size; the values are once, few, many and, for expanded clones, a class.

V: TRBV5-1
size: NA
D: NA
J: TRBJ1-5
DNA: TGCGCCAGCAGCTTAAACAGTTATAGACAGCCCCAGCATTTT
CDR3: CASSLNSYRQPQHF

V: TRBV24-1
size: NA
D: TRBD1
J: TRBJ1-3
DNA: TGTGCCACCAGTGATCCCAGGGACAGCAGAGACTCTGGAAACACCATATATTTT
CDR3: CATSDPRDSRDSGNTIYF

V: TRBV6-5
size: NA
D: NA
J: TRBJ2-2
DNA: TGTGCCAGCAGTTACTTTCTGGGGGGTACCGGGGAGCTGTTTTTT
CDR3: CASSYFLGGTGELFF

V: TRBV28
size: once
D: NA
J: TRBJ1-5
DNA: TGTGCCAGCAGACTCGTCGGGTGGCAGGGGAGCAATCAGCCCCAGCATTTT
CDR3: CASRLVGWQGSNQPQHF

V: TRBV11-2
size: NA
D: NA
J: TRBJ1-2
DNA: TGTGCCAGCAGCCGCCTCAGGGGTACTGGTTGCACCTTC
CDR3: CASSRLRGTGCTF

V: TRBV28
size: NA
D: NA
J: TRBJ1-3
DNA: TGTGCCAGCAGGCGAACAGGGAGTAGAAACACCATATATTTT
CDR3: CASRRTGSRNTIYF

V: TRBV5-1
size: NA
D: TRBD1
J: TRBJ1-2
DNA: TGCGCCAGCAGCTGGGACAGGGGTACCTATGGCTACACCTTC
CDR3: CASSWDRGTYGYTF

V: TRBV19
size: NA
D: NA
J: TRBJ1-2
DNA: TGTGCCAGTTCACAGGCTGGGATTTTGTTTTACACCTTC
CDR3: CASSQAGILFYTF

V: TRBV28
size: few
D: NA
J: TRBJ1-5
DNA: TGTGCCAGCAGTTTAAGGAGGCAGCCCCAGCATTTT
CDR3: CASSLRRQPQHF

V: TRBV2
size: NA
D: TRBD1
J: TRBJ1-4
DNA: TGTGCCAGCCGAGGGACAGGGCGAAATGAAAAACTGTTTTTT
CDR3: CASRGTGRNEKLFF

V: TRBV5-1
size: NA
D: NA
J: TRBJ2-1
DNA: TGCGCCAGCAGCTTGGATCCCGGCAATGAGCAGTTCTTC
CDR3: CASSLDPGNEQFF

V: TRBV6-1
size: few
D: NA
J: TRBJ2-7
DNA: TGTGCCAGCAGCCCGACGGGGGTTCCCTACGAGCAGTACTTC
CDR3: CASSPTGVPYEQYF

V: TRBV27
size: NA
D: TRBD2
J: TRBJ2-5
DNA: TGTGCCAGCAGTCCGCTCCCACTAGCGAGGCAAGAGACCCAGTACTTC
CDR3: CASSPLPLARQETQYF

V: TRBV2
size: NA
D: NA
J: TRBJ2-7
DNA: TGTGCCGGCGGGACAGCCATCTCCTACGAGCAGTACTTC
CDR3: CAGGTAISYEQYF

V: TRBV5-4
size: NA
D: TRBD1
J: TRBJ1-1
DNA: TGTGCCAGCAGCTCGGACAGGGGGAACACTGAAGCTTTCTTT
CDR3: CASSSDRGNTEAFF

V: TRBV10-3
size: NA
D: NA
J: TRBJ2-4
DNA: TGTGCCATCACCCGAGGCCCCACTACCGCCCAAAGAGCCAAAAACATTCAGTACTTC
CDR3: CAITRGPTTAQRAKNIQYF

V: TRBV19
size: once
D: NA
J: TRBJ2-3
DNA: TGTGCCAGTAGTACCCGACTAGTTCGGGGCACAGATACGCAGTATTTT
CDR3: CASSTRLVRGTDTQYF

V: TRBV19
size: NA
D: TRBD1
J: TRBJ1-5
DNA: TGTGCCAGTACCCCGGACAGGGGGGCCCCGGGGTATCAGCCCCAGCATTTT
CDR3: CASTPDRGAPGYQPQHF

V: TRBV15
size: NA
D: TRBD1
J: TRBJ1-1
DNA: TGTGCCACCAGCAGAGGGGGACAGGGGGCGTCTGTCTCTGAAGCTTTCTTT
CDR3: CATSRGGQGASVSEAFF

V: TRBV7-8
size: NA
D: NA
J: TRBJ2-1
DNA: TGTGCCAGCAGCTCAGCTCAAACCAGGGTTACGGGTGGCAATGAGCAGTTCTTC
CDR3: CASSSAQTRVTGGNEQFF

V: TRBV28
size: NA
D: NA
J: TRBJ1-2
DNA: TGTGCCAGCAGTCGGGACATTGGCTTAGATGGCTACACCTTC
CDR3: CASSRDIGLDGYTF

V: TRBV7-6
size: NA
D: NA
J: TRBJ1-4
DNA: TGTGCCAGTGGGGAGCGTCGGCCCCATGAAAAACTGTTTTTT
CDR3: CASGERRPHEKLFF

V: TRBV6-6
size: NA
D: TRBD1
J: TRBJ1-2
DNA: TGTGCCACCCCCCCGGACAGGGGGCAAGGCTATGGCTACACCTTC
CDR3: CATPPDRGQGYGYTF

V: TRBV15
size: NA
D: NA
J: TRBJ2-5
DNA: TGTGCCACCACCAGATCCCTCGGTCAAGAGACCCAGTACTTC
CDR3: CATTRSLGQETQYF

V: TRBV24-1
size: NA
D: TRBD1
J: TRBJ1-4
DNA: TGTGCCACTAACCCCCGGGACAGGGAAATAGAAAAACTGTTTTTT
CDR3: CATNPRDREIEKLFF

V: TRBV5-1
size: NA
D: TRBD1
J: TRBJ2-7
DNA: TGCGCCAGCAGCTTGGTACAGGGGGACTACGAGCAGTACTTC
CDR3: CASSLVQGDYEQYF

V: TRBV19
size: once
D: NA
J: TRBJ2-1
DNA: TGTGCCAGTAGTACGCCGCTCCCCCGACGGCGGGATGAGCAGTTCTTC
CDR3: CASSTPLPRRRDEQFF

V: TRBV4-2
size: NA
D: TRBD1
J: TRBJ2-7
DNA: TGTGCCAGCAGCTCCGCCGGGACAGGGGGCGGGGAGCAGTACTTC
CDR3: CASSSAGTGGGEQYF

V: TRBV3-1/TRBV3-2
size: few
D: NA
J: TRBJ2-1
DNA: TGTGCCAGCAGCCAAGTTGAGGGTCCCACTAGCCTCTGGTTCAATGAGCAGTTCTTC
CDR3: CASSQVEGPTSLWFNEQFF

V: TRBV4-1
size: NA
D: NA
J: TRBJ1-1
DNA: TGCGCCAGCAGCCAAGATAGCGGGGGCGGGAACACTGAAGCTTTCTTT
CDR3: CASSQDSGGGNTEAFF

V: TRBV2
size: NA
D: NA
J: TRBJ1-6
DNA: TGTGCCAGCAGTTCCGGGAATTCACCCCTCCACTTT
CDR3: CASSSGNSPLHF

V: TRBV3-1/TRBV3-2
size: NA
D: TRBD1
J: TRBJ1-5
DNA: TGTGCCAGCAGCCAACTCGGCAGGGGGCCGGGTCATAGGTGCAATCAGCCCCAGCATTTT
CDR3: CASSQLGRGPGHRCNQPQHF

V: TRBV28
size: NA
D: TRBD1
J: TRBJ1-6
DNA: TGTGCCAGCACCCCAGGGGGTGGTGATTCACCCCTCCACTTT
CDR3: CASTPGGGDSPLHF

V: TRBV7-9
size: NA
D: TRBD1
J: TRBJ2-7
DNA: TGTGCCAGCAGCTTTAGGACAGGGAGCTCCTACGAGCAGTACTTC
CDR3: CASSFRTGSSYEQYF

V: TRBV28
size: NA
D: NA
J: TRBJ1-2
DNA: TGTGCCAGCAGTTCTTGGACAGCCCACTATGGCTACACCTTC
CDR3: CASSSWTAHYGYTF

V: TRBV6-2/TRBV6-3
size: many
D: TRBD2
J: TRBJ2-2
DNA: TGTGCCAGCAGTTGGGCGGGAGACTTGAACACCGGGGAGCTGTTTTTT
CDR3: CASSWAGDLNTGELFF

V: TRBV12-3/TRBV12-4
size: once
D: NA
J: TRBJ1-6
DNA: TGTGCCAGCAGTTTGGGGGGGGGTTCACCCCTCCACTTT
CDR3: CASSLGGGSPLHF

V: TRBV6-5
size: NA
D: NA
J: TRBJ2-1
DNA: TGTGCCAGCAGTAGGGGCAGGGCGCCGTACAATGAGCAGTTCTTC
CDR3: CASSRGRAPYNEQFF

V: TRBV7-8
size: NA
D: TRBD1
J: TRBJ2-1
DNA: TGTGCCAGCAGCCCCGCCCCCGGGACAGCATTCTCCTACAATGAGCAGTTCTTC
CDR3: CASSPAPGTAFSYNEQFF

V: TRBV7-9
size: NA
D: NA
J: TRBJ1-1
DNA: TGTGCCAGCAGCCTGGGCAGCTTGAACACTGAAGCTTTCTTT
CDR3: CASSLGSLNTEAFF

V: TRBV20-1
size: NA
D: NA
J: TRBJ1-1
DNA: TGCAAGGCTGACAGGCTTACTGAAGCTTTCTTT
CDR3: CKADRLTEAFF

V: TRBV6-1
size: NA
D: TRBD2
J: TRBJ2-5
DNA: TGTGCCAGCAGTGAAGTTAGCGGGGGCCAAGAGACCCAGTACTTC
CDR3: CASSEVSGGQETQYF

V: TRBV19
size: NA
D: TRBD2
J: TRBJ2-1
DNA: TGTGCCAGTAGTATAGATGTAGCGGGGGACAATGAGCAGTTCTTC
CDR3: CASSIDVAGDNEQFF

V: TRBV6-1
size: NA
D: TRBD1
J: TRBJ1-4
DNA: TGTGCCAGCAGTGAGGGGACAGGGTCTGAAAAACTGTTTTTT
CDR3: CASSEGTGSEKLFF

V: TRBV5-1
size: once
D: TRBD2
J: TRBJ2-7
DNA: TGCGCCAGCAGCTTGGCGGGGGGGACACAACACTTC
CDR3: CASSLAGGTQHF

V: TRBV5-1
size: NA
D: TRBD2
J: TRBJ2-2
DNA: TGCGCCAGCAGCTTGTCCCCGGGACTAGCGTCCGGGGAGCTGTTTTTT
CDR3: CASSLSPGLASGELFF

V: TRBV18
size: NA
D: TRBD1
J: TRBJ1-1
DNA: TGTGCCAGCTCACCACCCAATCCGGGACAGGGAGGTTCTGAAGCTTTCTTT
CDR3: CASSPPNPGQGGSEAFF

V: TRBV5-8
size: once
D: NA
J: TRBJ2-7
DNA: TGTGCCAGCAGTTTATCGAACAGGCCCTACGAGCAGTACTTC
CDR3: CASSLSNRPYEQYF

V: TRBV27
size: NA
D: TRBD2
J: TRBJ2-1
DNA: TGTGCCACCAGCCCTCTTCCGGGGGGGCTATCCTACAATGAGCAGTTCTTC
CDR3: CATSPLPGGLSYNEQFF

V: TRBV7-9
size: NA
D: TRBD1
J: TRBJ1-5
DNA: TGTGCCAGCAGCGACGCGCAGGGGGCGAATCAGCCCCAGCATTTT
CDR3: CASSDAQGANQPQHF

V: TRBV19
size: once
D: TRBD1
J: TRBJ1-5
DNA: TGTGCCAGTAGCGTAATCACGGGGCGGGGACAGGGGATGGATCAGCCCCAGCATTTT
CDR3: CASSVITGRGQGMDQPQHF

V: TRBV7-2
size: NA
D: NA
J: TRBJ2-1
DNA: TGTGCCAGCAGCTTAGCGGGCCTACGGGAGCAGTTCTTC
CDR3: CASSLAGLREQFF

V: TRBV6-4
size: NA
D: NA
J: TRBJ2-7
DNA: TGTGCCAGCAGTTGTGTTACAGGGTCCTACGAGCAGTACTTC
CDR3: CASSCVTGSYEQYF

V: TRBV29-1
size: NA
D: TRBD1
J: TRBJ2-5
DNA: TGCAGCGTGGCGACAGGGGGCGGAGAGACCCAGTACTTC
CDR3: CSVATGGGETQYF